This T cell receptor beta chain came from a study of T cell responses to AZD1222 COVID-19 vaccine (dated by TCRdb to about 2021). At the level of the whole study: AZD1222 recipients given second doses at about 4 weeks or at about 12 weeks were pooled, since spike-specific TCR depth and breadth were not found to differ between the two schedules. Trial participants were enrolled into age subgroups of 18-55, 56-69 and 70-plus years, which contained 148, 28 and 57 TCR-sequenced participants, respectively. TCR sequencing was performed for 230 to 250 trial participants, of whom approximately 200 were given two doses of AZD1222 and around 26 were given two doses of MenACWY control vaccine. Overall study outcomes, separate from this receptor: Reportedly, almost half of the unique spike-specific TCRs recognized epitopes lying outside the regions that are mutated in the B.1.351 and B.1.1.7 variants. In the small 56-69-year group, the increase in depth fell short of significance, most likely because of low power. CD4 TCRs associated with the vaccine covered the entire spike protein, and the dominant responses were in regions 160-218 and 743-854. No day 14 peak-response samples were available, so repertoires were characterized only after the peak T cell response. After two AZD1222 doses, both the breadth and the depth of spike-specific TCRs were significantly higher than at day 0 and than in MenACWY recipients. Conclusions about previously exposed vaccinees are limited because only five to seven AZD1222 recipients were SARS-CoV-2 seropositive at baseline. Participants were mostly white British, with more females than males. The authors suggested clonal diversity may have been underestimated.

The CDR3 regions of human TCRbeta chains were analyzed by immunosequencing. Turning to the authors' computational methods: Repertoire TCRs were checked for matches against a reference library of SARS-CoV-2-specific TCRs that had been generated using the MIRA antigen-specificity platform. Breadth was defined as the fraction of unique TCRs that were SARS-CoV-2-associated, and depth was defined as the fraction of total T cells that were SARS-CoV-2-associated. Using the MIRA data, each spike-specific TCR was assigned both to the spike region to which the TCR was reactive and to a CD4 or CD8 class. Log10-transformed breadth and depth values were compared by one-way ANOVA with Sidak's multiple comparisons tests. The immuneACCESS repertoire file appears here via TCRdb, limited to in-frame rearrangements. These files lack a portion of the clones; in checked studies, under half of the deficit traces to unresolved V genes, and the cause of the others is not known. V, J and clone size were drawn from that table, and D and trimming were deduced from the DNA. This sample has around 170,000 clones in its table, and just over 90% of those were observed once. The ten largest clones represent 0.99% of the sample.

The time point label corresponds to: baseline before first vaccination. The vaccinee samples were drawn from two UK trials, COV001 and COV002, one of which was a single-blind randomized controlled phase 2/3 trial testing AZD1222 (ChAdOx1 nCoV-19) in healthy adults. For TCRbeta chain sequencing, PBMC samples from trial participants were taken at day 0 and at day 28 after the second dose. The V and J ends are trimmed by 4 bases and 3 bases, leaving 15 bases between them. The CDR3, from cysteine to phenylalanine, totals 16 residues. The DNA shown is the 48-base CDR3, in frame from base 1. CDR1 and CDR2, looked up from the germline V gene, are MGHDK and SYGVNS. As for this clone: The antigen it recognizes is unknown. Base-call qualities are not available, and no considerably larger clone is one nucleotide away.

The sample was peripheral blood, taken on day 0 of AZD1222 vaccination. The sequence came from an adult in good health. This receptor chain uses TRBV25-1 and TRBJ2-2, with TRBD2 tentatively as D gene (5 bases match). For the CDR3, the sequence is CASSARTAPDTGELFF. The nucleotide sequence reads TGTGCCAGCAGTGCCAGGACTGCCCCGGACACCGGGGAGCTGTTTTTT.